Below, one T cell receptor beta chain is given with its context. The data belong to a study of control samples from healthy donors and cancer patients. Germline V gene sequence: CDR1 SGHDN, CDR2 FVKESK. The CDR3 runs to 15 residues. V lost 5 bases and J lost 3; bases outside the gene matches: 8. Sequencing was performed with immunoSEQ multiplex PCR; in TCRdb, only in-frame clones are kept and a portion is missing. There are about 150,000 clones in the sample; 93% occur only once, and around 2.4% lies in the top ten. The sequencing sample was made of blood. This chain connects TRBV14 to TRBJ1-1; 8 positions agree with TRBD1. This receptor was identified in a man in his fifties or sixties in good health. The CDR3: CASSSRTGWDTEAFF. The CDR3 bases are TGTGCCAGCAGCTCCCGGACAGGGTGGGACACTGAAGCTTTCTTT.